The 14 T cell receptor beta chains given below trace back to one sample, sequenced in a study of T cell repertoires in aging, cancer and after chemotherapy. The template was genomic DNA from peripheral blood, not RNA. TRB rearrangements spanning V, D and J were amplified using mixed TRB-A/B primers. MiXCR, applied by TCRdb to the multiplex PCR reads, yields one record per CDR3 protein. This sample has 2,800 or so distinct CDR3 sequences, with approximately 25% found just once. Input material: blood. The receptors come from a human donor with a solid tumor.

This clonotype is medium-sized within its sample. The rearrangement links TRBV10-3 to TRBJ2-6; tentative D call: TRBD2 (5 bases). The V and J ends lost 2 bases and 1 base respectively, with 9 bases between them. Per germline, CDR1 ENHRY and CDR2 SYGVKD. CDR3 size: 16 residues. The CDR3 coding sequence is TGTGCCATCAGTGAGCGGGGTAGTTCTGGGGCCAACGTCCTGACTTTC. This gives the protein CAISERGSSGANVLTF.

Within the sample, this clonotype is medium-sized. The rearrangement joins TRBV12-3 or TRBV12-4 to TRBJ2-5; D tentatively fits TRBD1 or TRBD2 (6 bases each). The V end was cut by 3 bases, the J end by 5 bases, with 13 bases between. The CDR3 contains 14 residues. The CDR3 nucleotides are TGTGCCAGCAGTTTGTGGGGGGCTGGGGAGACCCAGTACTTC. It is translated as CASSLWGAGETQYF.

The CDR3 region has the DNA TGTGCCAGCAGCTTTGCCAGCGGGGAGCCGGCAACCCAGTACTTC. Amino acid sequence: CASSFASGEPATQYF. The chain joins TRBV7-9 to TRBJ2-5, with 7 bases aligning to TRBD2. V gave up 3 bases and J gave up 8 bases; unmatched junction bases: 12. Per germline, CDR1 SEHNR and CDR2 FQNEAQ (reference sequence). The CDR3 is 15 amino acids.

This clonotype ranks as medium-sized. The V call is TRBV19, the J call TRBJ2-1, with 9 bases lining up with TRBD2. The CDR3 is 15 amino acids. CDR1 and CDR2 from the germline V gene are LNHDA and SQIVND (reference sequence). With V trimmed by 9 bases and J by 8 bases, 14 bases remained unmatched. The CDR3 DNA follows: TGTGCCAGCACCCCTAGGGCGGGGGGGCGAGATGAGCAGTTCTTC. It encodes CASTPRAGGRDEQFF. Using reference TRBV19 and TRBJ2-1 for the parts outside the CDR3, the full variable domain is DGGITQSPKYLFRKEGQNVTLSCEQNLNHDAMYWYRQDPGQGLRLIYYSQIVNDFQKGDIAEGYSVSREKKESFPLTVTSAQKNPTAFYLCASTPRAGGRDEQFFGPGTRLTVL.

By its share, this clonotype is medium-sized. An end of the junction differs from the germline gene, which may be a read error. The rearrangement links TRBV12-3 or TRBV12-4 to TRBJ2-7; D call uncertain. The CDR3 extends over 13 amino acids. The CDR3 sequence: CASSATSTATPIF. DNA for the CDR3: TGTGCCAGCAGTGCCACCTCAACAGCTACCCCGATCTTC.

V and J are TRBV20-1 and TRBJ1-5; unclear D gene. CDR3 length: 13 amino acids. The germline V and J ends were trimmed by 3 bases and 4 bases, with 10 bases remaining between them. From germline, CDR1 is DFQATT and CDR2 SNEGSKA (reference sequence). CDR3 residues: CSASSGINQPQHF. The CDR3 DNA reads as TGCAGTGCTAGTTCGGGAATTAATCAGCCCCAGCATTTT.

The rearrangement links TRBV7-9 to TRBJ1-2, with 9 bases aligning to TRBD1. The CDR3 runs to 14 residues. The trim removed 6 bases at V and 6 bases at J, leaving 8 bases unmatched. CDR1 and CDR2 (germline): SEHNR, FQNEAQ (reference sequence). The CDR3 bases are TGTGCCAGCAGGGAACCGGGACAGGGCCATGGCTACACCTTC. Amino acid sequence: CASREPGQGHGYTF.

By sample fraction, this clonotype is large. The gene calls are TRBV19 and TRBJ1-2, with no clear D. Germline CDR1 is LNHDA and CDR2 is SQIVND (reference sequence). The CDR3 totals 12 residues. Trimming stripped 6 bases from V and 5 bases from J, with 10 bases between. CDR3 protein: CASSALGYGYTF. The CDR3 region has the DNA TGTGCCAGTAGCGCCCTAGGGTATGGCTACACCTTC.

Only a few counts were recorded for this clonotype. The chain is built from TRBV12-3 or TRBV12-4 and TRBJ1-5; D possibly corresponds to TRBD1 (5 bases). Trimming cost V 3 bases and J 7 bases, with 16 bases left between them. The CDR3 contains 15 residues. The CDR3: CASSLGLGVGQPQHF. CDR3 bases: TGTGCCAGCAGTTTGGGGCTGGGGGTAGGGCAGCCCCAGCATTTT.

Details on this clonotype: A read error may be the cause here, since a much bigger clone is one base away. The genes are TRBV12-3 or TRBV12-4 and TRBJ1-5; the D is unclear. The CDR3 sequence is 13 residues long. With 1 base removed from V and 5 bases from J, the gap between germline ends came to 6 bases. The CDR3 loop is CASSLGKDQPQHF. DNA for the CDR3: TGTGCCAGCAGTTTAGGGAAAGATCAGCCCCAGCATTTT.

This clonotype is classed as medium-sized. The gene calls are TRBV6-6 and TRBJ2-1; D might be TRBD1 or TRBD2, each matching 5 bases. Germline lookup yields CDR1 MNHNY and CDR2 SVGAGI (reference sequence). The CDR3 runs 13 residues. Trimming took off 2 bases at V and 8 bases at J, with 10 bases between the two ends. CDR3 bases: TGTGCCAGCAGTTACCGCTTGGGGGATGAGCAGTTCTTC. Protein: CASSYRLGDEQFF.

The chain combines TRBV7-2 with TRBJ2-7; D is uncertain. Germline CDR1 and CDR2: SGHTA and FQGNSA. This CDR3 has 13 residues. Trimming took 5 bases from V and 3 from J, leaving 11 bases between them. The CDR3: CASSPRVFYEQYF. For the CDR3, the DNA is TGTGCCAGCAGCCCCCGGGTATTCTACGAGCAGTACTTC. Complete variable domain (other parts from reference TRBV7-2 and TRBJ2-7): GAGVSQSPSNKVTEKGKDVELRCDPISGHTALYWYRQSLGQGLEFLIYFQGNSAPDKSGLPSDRFSAERTGGSVSTLTIQRTQQEDSAVYLCASSPRVFYEQYFGPGTRLTVT.

This clonotype showed up just a few times. The chain links TRBV5-1 to TRBJ2-1, with unresolved D. From germline, CDR1 is SGHRS and CDR2 YFSETQ. The CDR3 has 12 amino acids. V was clipped by 0 bases and J by 9 bases, with 7 bases between them. Written as DNA, the CDR3 is TGCGCCAGCAGCTTGGAGTGGGGTGAGCAGTTCTTC. Its protein product is CASSLEWGEQFF.

This clonotype is classed as medium-sized. The rearrangement joins TRBV6-2 or TRBV6-3 to TRBJ1-5; D uncertain. CDR3 length: 13 residues. The germline V gene has CDR1 MNHEY and CDR2 SVGEGT. V dropped 10 bases and J dropped 4 bases, with 14 bases sitting between them. CDR3 sequence: CATLAVLNQPQHF. The CDR3 DNA sequence: TGTGCCACCCTGGCGGTGTTGAATCAGCCCCAGCATTTT.